Each of the 5 T cell receptor beta chains below was sequenced from the same sample in a study of blood T cell repertoires in COVID-19. The repertoire was sequenced with immunoSEQ multiplex PCR; TCRdb's copy has only in-frame clones and lacks some. The data hold 90,000 to 130,000 clones, with more than 75% observed a single time. The sequencing sample was made of peripheral blood. The receptor set was obtained from a man aged 70-80 years with acute or convalescent COVID-19.

This clone was detected only a few times. V and J are TRBV5-5 and TRBJ1-2, with 7 bases lining up with TRBD1. V lost 5 bases to trimming and J lost 4 bases; unmatched junction nucleotides: 14. Per the germline V gene, CDR1 is SGHKS and CDR2 is YYEKEE (reference sequence). This CDR3 has 16 residues. CDR3 in amino acids: CASRTTGAVGIYGYTF. CDR3 nucleotide sequence: TGTGCCAGCAGGACCACAGGGGCCGTAGGTATCTATGGCTACACCTTC.

The CDR3 DNA reads as TGTGCCAGCAGCGGGGACAGGGGTTTGGTAAACACCATATATTTT. The encoded protein is CASSGDRGLVNTIYF. The J gene is TRBJ1-3, the V gene TRBV9, with 10 bases that match TRBD1. The V and J ends lost 3 bases and 6 bases, in that order; junction bases with no gene match: 6. The CDR3 runs 15 residues. The V gene's germline CDR1 is SGDLS and CDR2 YYNGEE.

The CDR3: CASSLAGGRLGYTF. The DNA for the CDR3 is TGTGCCAGCAGCTTAGCTGGGGGCCGGCTTGGCTACACCTTC. The chain is built from TRBV11-1 and TRBJ1-2, with D tentatively TRBD1 (6 bases). This CDR3 contains 14 residues. CDR1 and CDR2 (germline): SGHAT, FQDESV (reference sequence). The ends were cut back, 0 bases at V and 7 bases at J, with 12 bases in the middle.

The chain combines TRBV5-1 with TRBJ2-2; 9 nucleotides line up with TRBD1. The CDR3 length is 14 residues. CDR1 is SGHRS, CDR2 YFSETQ, per germline. V lost 5 bases to trimming and J lost 6 bases; unmatched junction nucleotides: 5. Here the CDR3 reads CASSQDRGAGELFF. The CDR3 bases are TGCGCCAGCAGTCAGGACAGGGGCGCCGGGGAGCTGTTTTTT.

The chain carries TRBV6-1 and TRBJ2-3; possibly TRBD2 for D (6 bases). Germline lookup yields CDR1 MNHNS and CDR2 SASEGT. The germline V and J ends were trimmed by 3 bases and 7 bases, with 11 bases remaining between them. The CDR3 totals 13 residues. The CDR3 sequence: CASSERGGNTQYF. For the CDR3, the DNA is TGTGCCAGCAGTGAGAGGGGCGGGAATACGCAGTATTTT.